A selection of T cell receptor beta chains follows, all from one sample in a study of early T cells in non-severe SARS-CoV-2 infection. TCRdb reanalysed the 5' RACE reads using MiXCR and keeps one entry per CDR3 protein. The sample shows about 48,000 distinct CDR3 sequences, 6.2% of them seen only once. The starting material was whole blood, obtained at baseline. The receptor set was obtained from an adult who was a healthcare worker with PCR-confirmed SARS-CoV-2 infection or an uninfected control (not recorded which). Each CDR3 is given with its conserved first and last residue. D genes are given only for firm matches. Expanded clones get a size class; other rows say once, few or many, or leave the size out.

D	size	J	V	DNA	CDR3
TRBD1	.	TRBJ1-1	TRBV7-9	TGTGCCAGCAGCTTGCACAGGGGGTGGGCTGAAGCTTTCTTT	CASSLHRGWAEAFF
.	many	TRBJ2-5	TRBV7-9	TGTGCCAGCAGCTCCTCAGTAGGAGAGACCCAGTACTTC	CASSSSVGETQYF
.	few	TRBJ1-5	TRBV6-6	TGTGCCAGCAGTTACTCGATGGGGTCTAGGCAGCCCCAGCATTTT	CASSYSMGSRQPQHF
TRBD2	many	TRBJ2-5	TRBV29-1	TGCAGCGTTGAAGATCAGCGGGAGGGCCTCCAAGAGACCCAGTACTTC	CSVEDQREGLQETQYF
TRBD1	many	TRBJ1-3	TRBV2	TGTGCCAGCAGCGTGACAGGGACTGGAAACACCATATATTTT	CASSVTGTGNTIYF
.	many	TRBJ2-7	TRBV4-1	TGCGCCAGCAGCCAGACTGTAGGGGGGTACGAGCAGTACTTC	CASSQTVGGYEQYF
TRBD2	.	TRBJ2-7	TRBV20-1	TGCAGTGCTAGAGAACTAGCGGGGAAGAGCTCCTACGAGCAGTACTTC	CSARELAGKSSYEQYF
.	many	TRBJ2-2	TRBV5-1	TGCGCCAGCAGCTTGGAGGGCACCGGGGAGCTGTTTTTT	CASSLEGTGELFF
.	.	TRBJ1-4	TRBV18	TGTGCCAGCTCGCAGAATGAAAAACTGTTTTTT	CASSQNEKLFF
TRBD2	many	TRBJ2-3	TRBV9	TGTGCCAGCAGCGTACGGGGACTAGCGGGAGGGAGGAGCACAGATACGCAGTATTTT	CASSVRGLAGGRSTDTQYF
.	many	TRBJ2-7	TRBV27	TGTGCCAGCAAACCACTCAGTGGGTACGAGCAGTACTTC	CASKPLSGYEQYF
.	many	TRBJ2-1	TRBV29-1	TGCAGCGTTCAAGGGTCCCCTAGCTCCTACAATGAGCAGTTCTTC	CSVQGSPSSYNEQFF
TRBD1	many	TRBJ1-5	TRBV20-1	TGCAGTGCTCAAATAGGGACAGGGGAAAGCAATCAGCCCCAGCATTTT	CSAQIGTGESNQPQHF
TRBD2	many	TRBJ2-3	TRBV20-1	TGCAGTGCTAGCTCGGGACTAGCGGGAGGATTCACAGATACGCAGTATTTT	CSASSGLAGGFTDTQYF
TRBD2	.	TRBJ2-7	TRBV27	TGTGCCAGCAGGAATAGCGGGATGGGTGAGCAGTACTTC	CASRNSGMGEQYF
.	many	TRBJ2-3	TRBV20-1	TGCAGTGTACGGGCCGTCAATAGGATCACAGATACGCAGTATTTT	CSVRAVNRITDTQYF
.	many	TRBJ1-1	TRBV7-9	TGTGCCAGCAGCTACGGGAACACTGAAGCTTTCTTT	CASSYGNTEAFF
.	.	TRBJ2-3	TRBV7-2	TGTGCCAGCAGCCGTCCCCCGGGAGATACGCAGTATTTT	CASSRPPGDTQYF
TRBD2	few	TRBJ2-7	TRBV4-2	TGTGCCAGCAGCCAAGTCGGCCTAGCGGGAGGTGCCTACGAGCAGTACTTC	CASSQVGLAGGAYEQYF
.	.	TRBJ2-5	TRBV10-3	TGTGCCATCGGGGGGGCTCTACCGGACCAAGAGACCCAGTACTTC	CAIGGALPDQETQYF
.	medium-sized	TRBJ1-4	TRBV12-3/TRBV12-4	TGTGCCAGCAGTTTGTGGGTGACTAATGAAAAACTGTTTTTT	CASSLWVTNEKLFF
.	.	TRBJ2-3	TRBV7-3	TGTGCCAGCAGCCCCAACGCCGGTTCAAATACGCAGTATTTT	CASSPNAGSNTQYF
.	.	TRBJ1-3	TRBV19	TGTGCCAGTAGTACCCGGAGGGAAGGAAACACCATATATTTT	CASSTRREGNTIYF
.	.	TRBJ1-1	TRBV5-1	TGCGCCAGCACCCCCGTAGGGGGGAACACTGAAGCTTTCTTT	CASTPVGGNTEAFF
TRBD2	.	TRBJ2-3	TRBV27	TGTGCCAGCAGTTTGCTGGGACTAGCGGGAGGGGGGGGCACAGATACGCAGTATTTT	CASSLLGLAGGGGTDTQYF
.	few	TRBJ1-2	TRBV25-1	TGTGCCAGCAGTGAATATGCAGGGGCGAGCTCCCGTGGCTACACCTTC	CASSEYAGASSRGYTF
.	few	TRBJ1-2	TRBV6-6	TGTGCCAGGAGTAGGCAGCCCAACTATGGCTACACCTTC	CARSRQPNYGYTF
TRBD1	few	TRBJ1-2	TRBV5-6	TGTGCCAGCAGCTCGTGGACAGGGGCTAACTATGGCTACACCTTC	CASSSWTGANYGYTF
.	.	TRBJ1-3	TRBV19	TGTGCCAGTAGGTCCCCCGGAAACACCATATATTTT	CASRSPGNTIYF
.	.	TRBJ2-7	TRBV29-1	TGCAGCGTTGTTGGTGTTTACGAGCAGTACTTC	CSVVGVYEQYF
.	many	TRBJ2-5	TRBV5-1	TGCGCCAGCAGCTTGTCCAGCGCCCAAGAGACCCAGTACTTC	CASSLSSAQETQYF
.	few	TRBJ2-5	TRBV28	TGTGCCAGCAGTTTAGTGGGGGTGACCCAGTACTTC	CASSLVGVTQYF